The rows below give T cell receptor beta chains drawn from one sample of a study of blood T cell repertoires in COVID-19. The method was immunoSEQ multiplex PCR; TCRdb's version includes in-frame clones alone and lacks a portion of them. The table includes 150,000 to 200,000 clones, more than 75% detected once. The sample consisted of PBMCs or T cells enriched from blood (not recorded which). These receptor sequences come from a man aged 55 to 69 who had been exposed to COVID-19. Both conserved end residues are part of each CDR3. Each record gives: CDR3 DNA, CDR3 protein, J gene, D gene, V gene, clone size. A D gene is named only where the DNA matches it firmly. Size tells how often a clone was seen (once, few, many) or the class of an expanded clone, and some rows leave it out.

CDR3nt: TGCGCCAGCAGCTTTAAGAGCGGGAGTGGATACAATGAGCAGTTCTTC; CDR3aa: CASSFKSGSGYNEQFF; j_gene: TRBJ2-1; d_gene: TRBD2; v_gene: TRBV5-1; abundance: NA
CDR3nt: TGCGCCAGCAGCCTAGGGAGTACAGATACGCAGTATTTT; CDR3aa: CASSLGSTDTQYF; j_gene: TRBJ2-3; d_gene: NA; v_gene: TRBV5-1; abundance: NA
CDR3nt: TGCGCCAGCTTAGCGGGAGAGCCAAAGGACAATGAGCAGTTCTTC; CDR3aa: CASLAGEPKDNEQFF; j_gene: TRBJ2-1; d_gene: TRBD2; v_gene: TRBV10-1; abundance: NA
CDR3nt: TGCGCCAGCAGCCAAGATTTATATGGGGCGAACTATGGCTACACCTTC; CDR3aa: CASSQDLYGANYGYTF; j_gene: TRBJ1-2; d_gene: NA; v_gene: TRBV4-3; abundance: NA
CDR3nt: TGTGCCAGCCAGGGGTGGGGTGACACTGAAGCTTTCTTT; CDR3aa: CASQGWGDTEAFF; j_gene: TRBJ1-1; d_gene: NA; v_gene: TRBV19; abundance: NA
CDR3nt: TGCGCCAGCAGCTTGGTTAGTGGACAGCCTCTCTATGGCTACACCTTC; CDR3aa: CASSLVSGQPLYGYTF; j_gene: TRBJ1-2; d_gene: NA; v_gene: TRBV5-1; abundance: NA
CDR3nt: TGTGCCAGCAGCCAAGTTCCTAGCGGCCTACCGCCCACAGATACGCAGTATTTT; CDR3aa: CASSQVPSGLPPTDTQYF; j_gene: TRBJ2-3; d_gene: TRBD2; v_gene: TRBV14; abundance: NA
CDR3nt: TGTGCCACCGGGGGTGAAACTGAAGCTTTCTTT; CDR3aa: CATGGETEAFF; j_gene: TRBJ1-1; d_gene: NA; v_gene: TRBV10-3; abundance: NA
CDR3nt: TGTGCCAGCAGCCACCTGACTAGCGGGAGGCCCTATGAGCAGTTCTTC; CDR3aa: CASSHLTSGRPYEQFF; j_gene: TRBJ2-1; d_gene: TRBD2; v_gene: TRBV3-1/TRBV3-2; abundance: NA
CDR3nt: TGCGCCAGCAGCTCCTATAAGACAGGGGGCGGCGGGGAGCTGTTTTTT; CDR3aa: CASSSYKTGGGGELFF; j_gene: TRBJ2-2; d_gene: TRBD1; v_gene: TRBV5-1; abundance: NA
CDR3nt: TGTGCCAGCAGCTCCCCAGCGGTCGAGCAGTACTTC; CDR3aa: CASSSPAVEQYF; j_gene: TRBJ2-7; d_gene: NA; v_gene: TRBV7-8; abundance: NA
CDR3nt: TGTGCCAGCATTGATGCGGGGGGCCTAAACATTCAGTACTTC; CDR3aa: CASIDAGGLNIQYF; j_gene: TRBJ2-4; d_gene: TRBD2; v_gene: TRBV28; abundance: NA
CDR3nt: TGTGCCAGTAGAACGGGACTGGGCTCTCTGGATACGCAGTATTTT; CDR3aa: CASRTGLGSLDTQYF; j_gene: TRBJ2-3; d_gene: NA; v_gene: TRBV19; abundance: NA
CDR3nt: TGTGCCAGCAGCGTAATCCAGGGGGCTGGTGAGCAGTTCTTC; CDR3aa: CASSVIQGAGEQFF; j_gene: TRBJ2-1; d_gene: TRBD1; v_gene: TRBV9; abundance: NA
CDR3nt: TGCGCCAGCAGCCAAAGCAGGGGCACTGAAGCTTTCTTT; CDR3aa: CASSQSRGTEAFF; j_gene: TRBJ1-1; d_gene: NA; v_gene: TRBV4-3; abundance: many